The 15 T cell receptor beta chains in this list originate from one sample, sequenced in a study of long-term antiretroviral therapy in people with HIV. Runs used v3.0 of the immunoSEQ assay and were done at survey level. TCRdb's table, derived via immunoSEQ multiplex PCR, lists solely in-frame clones and lacks some. The data contain about 16,000 clones, about 80% of them singletons. The sequences come from unsorted PBMCs, collected 1.5 years before starting antiretroviral therapy. These receptors were obtained from a woman aged 50 to 60 with HIV.

The chain couples TRBV7-8 to TRBJ1-4; tentative D call: TRBD1 (6 bases). The CDR3 spans 14 residues. CDR1 and CDR2 from the germline V gene are SGHVS and FQNEAQ. V lost 3 bases and J 15 bases, leaving 20 bases between the germline ends. The CDR3 coding sequence is TGTGCCAGCAGCTTCGCAGGGGCCGGCTCCTCGGTGTTTTTT. Protein sequence: CASSFAGAGSSVFF.

The chain uses TRBV30 and TRBJ2-7, with a tentative D call TRBD1 (6 bases). The CDR3 is made up of 14 amino acids. Deletions cut 0 bases from V and 2 bases from J, with 11 bases between. CDR1 and CDR2 (germline): GTSNPN, SVGIG (reference sequence). In nucleotides, the CDR3 is TGTGCCTGGAGTGTACCGGGGACAACCTACGAGCAGTACTTC. Residues: CAWSVPGTTYEQYF.

CDR3 protein: CASSPGATQETQYF. The CDR3 nucleotides read TGTGCCAGCAGTCCCGGGGCTACCCAAGAGACCCAGTACTTC. This chain links TRBV27 with TRBJ2-5; D may be TRBD1 or TRBD2 (5 bases each). The V end was cut by 5 bases, the J end by 1 base, with 11 bases between. The CDR3 is made up of 14 amino acids. CDR1 MNHEY and CDR2 SMNVEV come from the germline V gene (reference sequence).

The V and J genes are TRBV7-9 and TRBJ1-3; the match to TRBD1 covers 9 bases. V trimming: 5 bases; J trimming: 8 bases; junction bases outside the gene matches: 4. The CDR3 contains 13 residues. Germline values: CDR1 SEHNR, CDR2 FQNEAQ (reference sequence). This CDR3 is CASSIRQGDTIYF. The CDR3 DNA reads TGTGCCAGCAGCATTCGACAGGGGGACACCATATATTTT.

This sequence joins TRBV2 and TRBJ2-1; TRBD2 might be the D (5 bases). From germline, CDR1 is SNHLY and CDR2 FYNNEI. V lost 3 bases and J 3 bases, leaving 9 bases between the germline ends. This CDR3 is built from 14 residues. DNA for the CDR3: TGTGCCAGCAGTGATACTAGGATCTACAATGAGCAGTTCTTC. It is translated as CASSDTRIYNEQFF.

The V call is TRBV2, the J call TRBJ2-2; D is unresolved. The CDR3 is made up of 15 amino acids. Trimming pared 3 bases from V and 2 bases from J, leaving 10 bases between. Germline CDR1 reads SNHLY; CDR2 reads FYNNEI. The CDR3 here is CASSERTVNTGELFF. The DNA for the CDR3 is TGTGCCAGCAGTGAGCGGACGGTCAACACCGGGGAGCTGTTTTTT.

The sample holds a few counts of this clone. This chain connects TRBV5-1 to TRBJ1-2; D remains unclear. Germline values: CDR1 SGHRS, CDR2 YFSETQ. CDR3 size: 14 residues. V gave up 0 bases and J gave up 3 bases, with 9 bases separating them. The CDR3 here is CASSLEGLDYGYTF. The CDR3 DNA reads as TGCGCCAGCAGCTTGGAGGGCTTGGACTATGGCTACACCTTC.

A few counts support this clone. The V call is TRBV29-1, the J call TRBJ1-4, with 10 positions matching TRBD1. The CDR3 sequence is 14 residues long. Losses at the gene ends were 7 bases for V and 3 bases for J; bases not matched to a gene: 5. In germline, CDR1 is SQVTM, CDR2 ANQGSEA. CDR3 nucleotide sequence: TGCAGCGGGGGGACAGGGGATCCTAATGAAAAACTGTTTTTT. It is translated as CSGGTGDPNEKLFF.

The chain couples TRBV21-1 to TRBJ1-2; the table's D call, TRBD1, was not checked against the DNA. TRBV21-1 is tagged as a pseudogene. The CDR3 totals 13 residues. CDR3 in DNA: TGTGCCAGCACCTGGACAGCCTTCTATGGCTACACCTTC. The encoded protein is CASTWTAFYGYTF.

V usage is TRBV5-4 and J usage is TRBJ1-2; 10 bases fit TRBD1. Germline V CDR1 and CDR2: SGHNT, YYREEE (reference sequence). After removal of 0 bases from V and 7 bases from J, the junction contained 9 bases not matched to a gene. The CDR3 is 16 residues long. The CDR3 nucleotides read TGTGCCAGCAGCTTGGCACCGGGACAGGGGAAGGGTGGCTACACCTTC. This sequence encodes CASSLAPGQGKGGYTF.

The V and J genes are TRBV7-9 and TRBJ1-5; the D gene is possibly TRBD1 (5 bases). CDR3 length: 15 residues. V was shortened by 1 base and J by 7 bases, with 14 bases between the two germline ends. The germline V gene encodes CDR1 SEHNR and CDR2 FQNEAQ (reference sequence). The DNA for the CDR3 is TGTGCCAGCAGCTTAGGGTTCCAGGGTATACAGCCCCAGCATTTT. This translates into CASSLGFQGIQPQHF.

The V and J genes are TRBV5-1 and TRBJ2-2; D possibly corresponds to TRBD1 (5 bases). Germline CDR1 SGHRS, CDR2 YFSETQ. This CDR3 comprises 13 residues. Trimming stripped 1 base from V and 6 bases from J, with 7 bases between. Here the CDR3 reads CASSLFRAGELFF. The DNA for the CDR3 is TGCGCCAGCAGCTTGTTCAGGGCCGGGGAGCTGTTTTTT.

The chain recombines TRBV7-9 with TRBJ1-1; no firm D call. The CDR3 is made up of 14 amino acids. Germline assignment: CDR1 SEHNR and CDR2 FQNEAQ (reference sequence). The V end lost 5 bases, the J end lost 4 bases, and 14 bases lay between the germline ends. The CDR3 coding sequence is TGTGCCAGCAGCCCTCTTATGGACCCCACTGAAGCTTTCTTT. Protein product: CASSPLMDPTEAFF. The complete variable domain, with remaining parts taken from reference TRBV7-9 and TRBJ1-1, reads DTGVSQNPRHKITKRGQNVTFRCDPISEHNRLYWYRQTLGQGPEFLTYFQNEAQLEKSRLLSDRFSAERPKGSFSTLEIQRTEQGDSAMYLCASSPLMDPTEAFFGQGTRLTVV.

V gene TRBV5-1 combines with J gene TRBJ2-7; D is possibly TRBD1 (6 bases). V shed 3 bases and J shed 2 bases, with 15 bases lying between them. The CDR3 is made up of 15 amino acids. Germline-derived CDR1 and CDR2 are SGHRS and YFSETQ. This chain's CDR3 is CASSYNLQGTYEQYF. The CDR3 DNA sequence: TGCGCCAGCAGCTATAACCTGCAGGGGACCTACGAGCAGTACTTC.

This chain links TRBV19 with TRBJ2-7; a weak D match, TRBD2 (5 bases). The germline CDR1 and CDR2 sequences are LNHDA and SQIVND (reference sequence). The CDR3 is made up of 14 amino acids. V was shortened by 11 bases and J by 0 bases, with 17 bases between the two germline ends. For the CDR3, the DNA is TGTGCCTCCCGCCCGAGGGCCGACTCCTACGAGCAGTACGTC. Protein product: CASRPRADSYEQYV.